The 11 T cell receptor beta chains in this list originate from one sample, sequenced in a study of shared clonotypes between healthy human individuals. The data were produced by immunoSEQ multiplex PCR, yet TCRdb's version contains in-frame clones alone and is incomplete. The data contain about 2 million clones, less than 95% of them singletons. Naivety among CD8 cells was defined by CD45RO negativity and positive CCR7 selection, thereby excluding terminally differentiated effector memory CD45RA+ cells. The sample consisted of naive CD8+ T cells sorted from blood. The source of these receptors is a man younger than 35 in good health.

The chain links TRBV28 to TRBJ1-4, with D hard to call. The germline V gene has CDR1 MDHEN and CDR2 SYDVKM. V gave up 3 bases and J gave up 1 base, with 3 bases separating them. CDR3 length: 13 amino acids. As DNA, the CDR3 is TGTGCCAGCAGTTTGATAACTAATGAAAAACTGTTTTTT. Residues: CASSLITNEKLFF.

The chain carries TRBV30 and TRBJ1-3; tentatively, D is TRBD1 (6 bases). This CDR3 region has 14 residues. V was pared by 6 bases and J by 0 bases, with 12 bases between. Germline values: CDR1 GTSNPN, CDR2 SVGIG (reference sequence). Here the CDR3 DNA reads TGTGCCTGCGAAGGACAGCTCTCTGGAAACACCATATATTTT. Translating gives CACEGQLSGNTIYF.

The genes are TRBV7-2 and TRBJ2-3; tentatively, D is TRBD2 (6 bases). The V end was cut by 6 bases, the J end by 2 bases, with 12 bases between. CDR1 SGHTA and CDR2 FQGNSA come from the germline V gene. The CDR3 covers 14 residues. CDR3 sequence: CASRMGGDTDTQYF. CDR3 DNA sequence: TGTGCCAGCAGGATGGGGGGAGACACAGATACGCAGTATTTT. The full variable domain, its missing parts supplied by reference TRBV7-2 and TRBJ2-3, is GAGVSQSPSNKVTEKGKDVELRCDPISGHTALYWYRQSLGQGLEFLIYFQGNSAPDKSGLPSDRFSAERTGGSVSTLTIQRTQQEDSAVYLCASRMGGDTDTQYFGPGTRLTVL.

This clone was seen more than once but under ten times. Other DNA sequences in this sample translate to the same CDR3. The V and J genes are TRBV27 and TRBJ1-5, with a weak D call TRBD1 (6 bases). With 1 base removed from V and 2 bases from J, the gap between germline ends came to 9 bases. CDR1 is MNHEY and CDR2 is SMNVEV in the germline V gene (reference sequence). There are 15 residues in the CDR3. Here the CDR3 DNA reads TGTGCCAGCAGTTTATGGGGGGGCGGCAATCAGCCCCAGCATTTT. Encoded protein: CASSLWGGGNQPQHF.

CDR3 in amino acids: CASSPDSLAYNEQFF. In DNA, the CDR3 is TGTGCCAGTAGCCCCGACAGTCTGGCCTACAATGAGCAGTTCTTC. V usage is TRBV19 and J usage is TRBJ2-1, with a weak D call TRBD1 (5 bases). The CDR3 spans 15 residues. Trimming shortened V by 6 bases and J by 2 bases, and 14 bases separated the two germline ends. Germline V gives CDR1 LNHDA, CDR2 SQIVND (reference sequence).

This chain links TRBV7-9 with TRBJ2-7; 10 bases are shared with TRBD2. This CDR3 has 15 residues. Germline V CDR1 and CDR2: SEHNR, FQNEAQ (reference sequence). The V segment lost 1 base and the J segment 3 bases; nucleotides outside the gene matches: 3. Here the CDR3 DNA reads TGTGCCAGCAGCTTAGGGACTAGCGGAATCTACGAGCAGTACTTC. It yields the protein CASSLGTSGIYEQYF.

The gene calls are TRBV5-1 and TRBJ2-7; D not certain. The CDR3 has 15 residues. Trimming cost V 0 bases and J 4 bases, with 14 bases left between them. Looked up from germline, CDR1 is SGHRS and CDR2 is YFSETQ. The CDR3 spells CASSLAGMGNYEQYF. The CDR3 DNA reads as TGCGCCAGCAGCTTGGCAGGAATGGGTAATTACGAGCAGTACTTC. Complete variable domain (other parts from reference TRBV5-1 and TRBJ2-7): KAGVTQTPRYLIKTRGQQVTLSCSPISGHRSVSWYQQTPGQGLQFLFEYFSETQRNKGNFPGRFSGRQFSNSRSEMNVSTLELGDSALYLCASSLAGMGNYEQYFGPGTRLTVT.

The rearrangement joins TRBV5-6 to TRBJ2-1; D call uncertain. CDR1 and CDR2 (germline): SGHDT, YYEEEE. V lost 2 bases and J 3 bases, leaving 12 bases between the germline ends. This CDR3 has 15 residues. The CDR3 DNA reads as TGTGCCAGCAGCTTAAGCTCGGCCTACTACAATGAGCAGTTCTTC. Translation: CASSLSSAYYNEQFF.

The rearrangement uses TRBV4-3 and TRBJ2-3, with D perhaps TRBD2 (6 bases). CDR3 size: 16 residues. Germline assignment: CDR1 LGHNA and CDR2 YSLEER. The V end lost 0 bases, the J end lost 4 bases, and 14 bases lay between the germline ends. CDR3 sequence (DNA): TGCGCCAGCAGCCAAGATATGCGGGACCCCCCAGATACGCAGTATTTT. Its protein is CASSQDMRDPPDTQYF.

The chain is built from TRBV6-1 and TRBJ1-4; D gene uncertain. The CDR3 has 15 residues. Per germline, CDR1 MNHNS and CDR2 SASEGT. V was clipped by 6 bases and J by 0 bases, with 11 bases between them. The CDR3 is CASSQDPTTNEKLFF. The CDR3 DNA is TGTGCCAGCAGCCAGGACCCAACAACTAATGAAAAACTGTTTTTT.

This chain connects TRBV4-1 to TRBJ2-2, with 9 positions matching TRBD1. The CDR3 consists of 16 residues. The germline CDR1 and CDR2 sequences are MGHRA and YSYEKL. With 4 bases clipped from V and 2 bases from J, the junction kept 5 bases outside the gene matches. In DNA, the CDR3 is TGCGCCAGCAGCCTAGGGACAGGGCGCAACACCGGGGAGCTGTTTTTT. It translates to CASSLGTGRNTGELFF.